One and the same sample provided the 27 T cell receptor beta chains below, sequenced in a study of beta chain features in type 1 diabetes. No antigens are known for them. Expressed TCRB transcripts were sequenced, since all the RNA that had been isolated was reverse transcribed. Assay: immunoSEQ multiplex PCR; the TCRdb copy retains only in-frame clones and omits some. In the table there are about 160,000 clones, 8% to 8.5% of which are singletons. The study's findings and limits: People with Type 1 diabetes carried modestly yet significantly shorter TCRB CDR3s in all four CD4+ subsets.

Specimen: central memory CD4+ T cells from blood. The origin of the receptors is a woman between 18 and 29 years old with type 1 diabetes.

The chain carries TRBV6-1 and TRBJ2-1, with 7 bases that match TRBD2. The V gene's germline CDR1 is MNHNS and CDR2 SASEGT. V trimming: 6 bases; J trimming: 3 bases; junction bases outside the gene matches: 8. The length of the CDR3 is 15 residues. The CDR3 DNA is TGTGCCAGCAGGGAACCTGGGGGGGGCTACAATGAGCAGTTCTTC. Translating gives CASREPGGGYNEQFF.

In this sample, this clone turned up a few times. The CDR3 DNA is TGTGCCAGCAGTGAGTCCTGGACTAGGGGGGATACGCAGTATTTT. It codes for CASSESWTRGDTQYF. The rearrangement joins TRBV6-1 to TRBJ2-3; D might be TRBD2 (7 bases). Trimming pared 3 bases from V and 6 bases from J, leaving 16 bases between. The germline V gene has CDR1 MNHNS and CDR2 SASEGT. The CDR3 covers 15 residues.

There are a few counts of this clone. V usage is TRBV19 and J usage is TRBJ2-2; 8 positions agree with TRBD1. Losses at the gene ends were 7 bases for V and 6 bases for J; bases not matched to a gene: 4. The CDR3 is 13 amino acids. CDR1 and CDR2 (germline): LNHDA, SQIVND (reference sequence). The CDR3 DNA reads TGTGCCAGTAACCCACAGGGGGCCGGGGAGCTGTTTTTT. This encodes CASNPQGAGELFF.

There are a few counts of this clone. This CDR3 reads CASSSGLAGGTVEQYF. DNA of the CDR3: TGTGCCAGCAGCTCCGGACTAGCGGGGGGGACCGTCGAGCAGTACTTC. The rearrangement uses TRBV27 and TRBJ2-7, with 15 bases identical to TRBD2. CDR1 and CDR2 from the germline V gene are MNHEY and SMNVEV (reference sequence). This CDR3 has 16 residues. The junction had 9 bases not matched to a gene; V was cut back by 6 bases and J by 6 bases.

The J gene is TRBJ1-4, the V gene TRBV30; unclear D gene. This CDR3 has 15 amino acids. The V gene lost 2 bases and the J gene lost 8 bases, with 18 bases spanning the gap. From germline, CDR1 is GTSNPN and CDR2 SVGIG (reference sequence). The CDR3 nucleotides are TGTGCCTGGAGTCGAAACCAACACTCCGGGGAAAAACTGTTTTTT. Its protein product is CAWSRNQHSGEKLFF.

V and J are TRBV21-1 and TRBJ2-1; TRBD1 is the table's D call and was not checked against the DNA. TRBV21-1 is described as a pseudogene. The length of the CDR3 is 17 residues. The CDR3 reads CASSKKENHSSYNEQFF. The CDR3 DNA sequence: TGTGCCAGCAGCAAAAAAGAGAACCACAGCTCCTACAATGAGCAGTTCTTC.

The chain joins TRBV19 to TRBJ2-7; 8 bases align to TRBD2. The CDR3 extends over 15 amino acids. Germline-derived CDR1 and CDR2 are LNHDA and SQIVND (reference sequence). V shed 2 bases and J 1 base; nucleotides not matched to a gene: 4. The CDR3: CASSIPGLASYEQYF. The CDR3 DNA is TGTGCCAGTAGTATACCCGGACTAGCATCCTACGAGCAGTACTTC.

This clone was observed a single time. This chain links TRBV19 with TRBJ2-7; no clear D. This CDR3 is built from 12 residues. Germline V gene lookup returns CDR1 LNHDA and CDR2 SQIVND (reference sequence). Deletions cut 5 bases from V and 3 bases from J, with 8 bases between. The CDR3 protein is CASSDTRYEQYF. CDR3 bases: TGTGCCAGTAGTGACACTCGCTACGAGCAGTACTTC.

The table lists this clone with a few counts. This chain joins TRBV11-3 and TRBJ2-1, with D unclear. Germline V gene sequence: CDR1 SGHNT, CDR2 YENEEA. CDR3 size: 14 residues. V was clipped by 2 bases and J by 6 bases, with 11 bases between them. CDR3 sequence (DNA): TGTGCCAGCAGCTTAATGAATACAGCCAATGAGCAGTTCTTC. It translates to CASSLMNTANEQFF.

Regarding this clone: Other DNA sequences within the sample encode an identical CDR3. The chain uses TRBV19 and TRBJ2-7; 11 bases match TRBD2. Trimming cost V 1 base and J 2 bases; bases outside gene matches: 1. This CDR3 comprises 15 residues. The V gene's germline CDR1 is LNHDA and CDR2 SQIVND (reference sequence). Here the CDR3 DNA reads TGTGCCAGTAGTATAGGACTAGCGGGGACCTACGAGCAGTACTTC. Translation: CASSIGLAGTYEQYF. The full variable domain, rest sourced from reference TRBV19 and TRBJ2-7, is DGGITQSPKYLFRKEGQNVTLSCEQNLNHDAMYWYRQDPGQGLRLIYYSQIVNDFQKGDIAEGYSVSREKKESFPLTVTSAQKNPTAFYLCASSIGLAGTYEQYFGPGTRLTVT.

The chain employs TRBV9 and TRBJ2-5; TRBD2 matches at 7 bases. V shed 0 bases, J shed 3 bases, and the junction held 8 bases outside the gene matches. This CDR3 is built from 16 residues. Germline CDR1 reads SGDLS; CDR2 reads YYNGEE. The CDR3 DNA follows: TGTGCCAGCAGCGTAGGAAATAGCGGGCCTGAAGAGACCCAGTACTTC. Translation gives CASSVGNSGPEETQYF.

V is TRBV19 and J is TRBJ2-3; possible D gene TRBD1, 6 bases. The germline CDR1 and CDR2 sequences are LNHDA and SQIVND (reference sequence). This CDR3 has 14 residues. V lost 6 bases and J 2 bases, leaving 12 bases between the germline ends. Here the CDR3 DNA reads TGTGCCAGTAGCCATGGACAGATCACAGATACGCAGTATTTT. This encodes CASSHGQITDTQYF.

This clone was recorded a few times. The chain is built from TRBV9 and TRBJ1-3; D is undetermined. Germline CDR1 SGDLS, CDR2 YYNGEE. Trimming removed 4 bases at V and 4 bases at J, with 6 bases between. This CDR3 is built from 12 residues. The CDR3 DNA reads TGTGCCAGCAGCACATACGGAAACACCATATATTTT. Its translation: CASSTYGNTIYF.

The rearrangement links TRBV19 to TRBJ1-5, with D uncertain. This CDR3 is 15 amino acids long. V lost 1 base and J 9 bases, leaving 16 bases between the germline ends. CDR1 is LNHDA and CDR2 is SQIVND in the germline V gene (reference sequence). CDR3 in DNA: TGTGCCAGTAGTATAGCCGCGGGTTCCACGGGGCCCCAGCATTTT. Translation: CASSIAAGSTGPQHF.

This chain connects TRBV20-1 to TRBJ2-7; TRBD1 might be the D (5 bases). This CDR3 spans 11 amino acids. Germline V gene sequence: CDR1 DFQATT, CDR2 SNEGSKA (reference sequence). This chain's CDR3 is CRAGQGHEQYF. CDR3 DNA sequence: TGCAGGGCAGGACAAGGGCACGAGCAGTACTTC.

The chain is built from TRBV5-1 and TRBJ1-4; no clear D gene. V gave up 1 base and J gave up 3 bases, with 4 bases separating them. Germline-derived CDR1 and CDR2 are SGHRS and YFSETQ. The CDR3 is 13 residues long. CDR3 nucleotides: TGCGCCAGCAGCTTGACGGCTAATGAAAAACTGTTTTTT. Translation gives CASSLTANEKLFF.

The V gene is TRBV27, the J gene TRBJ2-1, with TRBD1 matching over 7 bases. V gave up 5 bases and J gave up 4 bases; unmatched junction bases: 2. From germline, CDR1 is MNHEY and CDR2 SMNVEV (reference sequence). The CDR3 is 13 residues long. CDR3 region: CASSIQGYNEQFF. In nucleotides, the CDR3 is TGTGCCAGCAGTATACAGGGGTACAATGAGCAGTTCTTC.

CDR3 residues: CASSQGTDTQYF. CDR3 in DNA: TGTGCCAGCAGTCAGGGCACAGATACGCAGTATTTT. V is TRBV2 and J is TRBJ2-3; D is ambiguous. CDR3 length: 12 residues. CDR1 is SNHLY and CDR2 is FYNNEI in the germline V gene. Trimming took 5 bases from V and 1 from J, leaving 4 bases between them.

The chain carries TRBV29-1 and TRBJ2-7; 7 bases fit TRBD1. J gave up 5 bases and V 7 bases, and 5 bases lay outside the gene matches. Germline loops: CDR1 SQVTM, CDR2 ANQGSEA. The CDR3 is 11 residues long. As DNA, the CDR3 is TGCAGCGCAGGGGGAATCGACGAGCAGTACTTC. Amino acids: CSAGGIDEQYF.

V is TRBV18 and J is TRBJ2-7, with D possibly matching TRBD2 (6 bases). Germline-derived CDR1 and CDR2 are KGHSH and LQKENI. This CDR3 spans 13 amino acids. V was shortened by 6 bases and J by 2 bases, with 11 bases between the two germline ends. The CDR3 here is CASSAGPTYEQYF. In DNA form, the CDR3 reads TGTGCCAGCTCCGCGGGGCCTACCTACGAGCAGTACTTC.

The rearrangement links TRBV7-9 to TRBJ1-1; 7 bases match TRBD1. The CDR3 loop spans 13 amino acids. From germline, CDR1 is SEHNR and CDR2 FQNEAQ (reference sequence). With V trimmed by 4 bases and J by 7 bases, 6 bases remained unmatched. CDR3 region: CASSSQDRVEAFF. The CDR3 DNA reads TGTGCCAGCAGCTCCCAAGACAGGGTTGAAGCTTTCTTT.

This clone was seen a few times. In DNA form, the CDR3 reads TGTGCCAGTAGCTCACAGGGGACCGCCTATGGCTACACCTTC. Translating it yields CASSSQGTAYGYTF. The chain employs TRBV19 and TRBJ1-2, with 7 positions matching TRBD1. From germline, CDR1 is LNHDA and CDR2 SQIVND (reference sequence). The CDR3 is 14 amino acids. V dropped 6 bases and J dropped 4; count of bases not matched to a gene: 8. The whole variable domain, remainder taken from reference TRBV19 and TRBJ1-2, is DGGITQSPKYLFRKEGQNVTLSCEQNLNHDAMYWYRQDPGQGLRLIYYSQIVNDFQKGDIAEGYSVSREKKESFPLTVTSAQKNPTAFYLCASSSQGTAYGYTFGSGTRLTVV.

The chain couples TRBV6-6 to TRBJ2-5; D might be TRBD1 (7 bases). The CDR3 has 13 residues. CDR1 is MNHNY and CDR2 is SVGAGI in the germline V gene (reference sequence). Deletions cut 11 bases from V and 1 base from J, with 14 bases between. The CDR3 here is CAARQGLQETQYF. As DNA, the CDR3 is TGTGCCGCCCGACAGGGACTCCAAGAGACCCAGTACTTC.

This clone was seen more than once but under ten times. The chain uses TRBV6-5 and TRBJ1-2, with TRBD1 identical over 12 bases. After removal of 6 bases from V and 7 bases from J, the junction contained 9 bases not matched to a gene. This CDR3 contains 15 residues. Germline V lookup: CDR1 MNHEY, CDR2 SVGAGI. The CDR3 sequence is CASSKPGQGAGGYTF. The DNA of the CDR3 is TGTGCCAGCAGCAAACCGGGACAGGGGGCTGGTGGCTACACCTTC.

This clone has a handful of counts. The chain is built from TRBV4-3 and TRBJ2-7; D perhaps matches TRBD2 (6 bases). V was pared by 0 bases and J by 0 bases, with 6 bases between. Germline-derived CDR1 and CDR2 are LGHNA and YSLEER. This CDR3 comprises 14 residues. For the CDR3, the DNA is TGCGCCAGCAGCCAAGACGGGAGCTCCTACGAGCAGTACTTC. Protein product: CASSQDGSSYEQYF.

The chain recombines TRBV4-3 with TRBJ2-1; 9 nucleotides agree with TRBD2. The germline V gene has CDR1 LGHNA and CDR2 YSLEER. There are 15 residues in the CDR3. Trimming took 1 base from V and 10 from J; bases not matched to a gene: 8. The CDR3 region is CASSQGTLAGSEQFF. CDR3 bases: TGCGCCAGCAGCCAAGGGACGCTAGCGGGGAGCGAGCAGTTCTTC.

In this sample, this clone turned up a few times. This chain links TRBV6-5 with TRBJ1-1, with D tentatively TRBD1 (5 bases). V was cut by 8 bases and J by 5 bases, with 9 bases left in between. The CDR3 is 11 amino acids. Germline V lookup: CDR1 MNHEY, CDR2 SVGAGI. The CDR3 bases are TGTGCCAGCTGGGGGGATACTGAAGCTTTCTTT. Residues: CASWGDTEAFF.